This TCR beta chain comes out of a study of cytomegalovirus exposure and HLA in healthy donors. Across the study: HLA-typed donors were the source of approximately 88 million unique TCRs, which an early data release held.

PCR primers comprised 60 Vbeta and 13 Jbeta primers. Sequencing used immunoSEQ multiplex PCR; TCRdb keeps in-frame clones, though not all of them. This table has over 50,000 clones, more than 70% appearing once. The V gene end was trimmed by 0 bases and the J gene end by 7 bases; junction bases not matched to a gene: 7. The CDR3 loop spans 14 amino acids. The germline gives CDR1 GTSNPN, CDR2 SVGIG (reference sequence). Study-level findings and limits: Reportedly, TCR beta sequences accurately predicted HLA-A and HLA-B alleles in most subjects.

Concerning this clone itself: Its specificity is not known.

Donors likely had unrecorded immune exposures despite being nominally healthy when sampled. The clonotype comes from a man aged 25-40 years in good health and CMV-seropositive. The sequenced material came from PBMCs. This chain links TRBV30 with TRBJ2-7; 9 nucleotides align to TRBD2. CDR3 in amino acids: CAWSVEREVWEQYF. The CDR3 DNA reads as TGTGCCTGGAGTGTAGAGCGGGAGGTATGGGAGCAGTACTTC.